The clone carrying this T cell receptor (beta chain) was seen only a few times. The time point denotes: persistent/refractory GD, antithyroid drugs over 5 years with positive TRAb. Construction of the TCR library relied on RNA isolated from PBMCs. Graves' disease diagnosis was established per American Thyroid Association guidelines. Tubes containing EDTA received roughly 8.8 milliliters of drawn peripheral blood. This CDR3 spans 14 amino acids. Trimming cost V 2 bases and J 4 bases, with 14 bases left between them. Germline CDR1 and CDR2: DFQATT and SNEGSKA (reference sequence). The TCR beta library used iRepertoire HTBI primers with Arm-PCR amplification of CDR3. TCRdb reanalysed the multiplex PCR reads using MiXCR and keeps one entry per CDR3 protein. The table includes 310,000 or so distinct CDR3 sequences, roughly 21% detected once. These data are taken from a study of regulatory T cells in long-lasting Graves disease.

The sample was peripheral blood mononuclear cells (PBMCs), taken when the disease was refractory, from a patient treated with antithyroid drugs. This receptor was obtained from a female donor with Graves disease. The V and J genes are TRBV20-1 and TRBJ2-5; no reliable D call. CDR3 residues: CSARSGYSSETQYF. The DNA of the CDR3 is TGCAGTGCTAGATCCGGGTATTCGTCAGAGACCCAGTACTTC.